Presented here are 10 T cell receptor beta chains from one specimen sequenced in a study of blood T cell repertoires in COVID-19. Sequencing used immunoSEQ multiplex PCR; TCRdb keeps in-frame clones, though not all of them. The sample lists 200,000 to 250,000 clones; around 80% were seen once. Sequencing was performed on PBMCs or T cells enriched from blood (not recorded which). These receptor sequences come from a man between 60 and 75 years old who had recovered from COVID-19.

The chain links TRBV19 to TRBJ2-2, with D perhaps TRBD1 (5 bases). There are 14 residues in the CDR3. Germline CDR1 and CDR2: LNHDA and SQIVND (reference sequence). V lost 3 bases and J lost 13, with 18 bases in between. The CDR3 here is CASSIPLGRGGLFF. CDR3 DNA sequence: TGTGCCAGTAGTATCCCCCTTGGTAGGGGTGGGCTGTTTTTT. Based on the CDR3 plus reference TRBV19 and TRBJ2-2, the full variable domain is DGGITQSPKYLFRKEGQNVTLSCEQNLNHDAMYWYRQDPGQGLRLIYYSQIVNDFQKGDIAEGYSVSREKKESFPLTVTSAQKNPTAFYLCASSIPLGRGGLFFGEGSRLTVL.

The chain's CDR3 is CSVGPSGGQETQYF. CDR3 DNA sequence: TGCAGCGTGGGGCCTAGCGGGGGCCAAGAGACCCAGTACTTC. This chain connects TRBV29-1 to TRBJ2-5, with 10 bases lining up with TRBD2. V lost 6 bases and J lost 1; bases outside the gene matches: 5. The germline CDR1 and CDR2 sequences are SQVTM and ANQGSEA. The CDR3 consists of 14 residues.

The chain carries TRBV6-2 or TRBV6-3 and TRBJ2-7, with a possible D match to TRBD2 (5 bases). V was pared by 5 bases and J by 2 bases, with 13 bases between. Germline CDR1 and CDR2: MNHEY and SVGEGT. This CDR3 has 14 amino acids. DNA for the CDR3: TGTGCCAGCAGTAACGGACTGGCTCCCTACGAGCAGTACTTC. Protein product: CASSNGLAPYEQYF.

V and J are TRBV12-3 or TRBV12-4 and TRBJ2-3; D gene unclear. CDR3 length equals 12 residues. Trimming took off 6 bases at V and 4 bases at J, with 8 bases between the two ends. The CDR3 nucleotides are TGTGCCAGCAGACTCCGCGCAGATACGCAGTATTTT. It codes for CASRLRADTQYF.

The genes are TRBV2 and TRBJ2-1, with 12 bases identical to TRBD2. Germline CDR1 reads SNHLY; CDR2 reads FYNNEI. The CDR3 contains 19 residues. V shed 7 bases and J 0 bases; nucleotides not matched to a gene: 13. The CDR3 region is CASTADTLAGGTSYNEQFF. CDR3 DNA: TGTGCCAGCACCGCAGATACACTAGCGGGGGGTACCTCCTACAATGAGCAGTTCTTC.

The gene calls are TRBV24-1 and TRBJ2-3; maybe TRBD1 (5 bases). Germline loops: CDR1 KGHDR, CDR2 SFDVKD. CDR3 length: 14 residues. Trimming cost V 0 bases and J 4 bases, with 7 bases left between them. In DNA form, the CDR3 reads TGTGCCACCAGTGATTTGCAGGGTCCAGATACGCAGTATTTT. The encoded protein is CATSDLQGPDTQYF.

The CDR3 DNA follows: TGTGCCAGCAGCTGGACAGGGCAGGATCAGCCCCAGCATTTT. It is translated as CASSWTGQDQPQHF. V usage is TRBV7-2 and J usage is TRBJ1-5; 8 bases are a match to TRBD1. After removal of 4 bases from V and 5 bases from J, the junction contained 4 bases not matched to a gene. Germline values: CDR1 SGHTA, CDR2 FQGNSA. The length of the CDR3 is 14 residues.

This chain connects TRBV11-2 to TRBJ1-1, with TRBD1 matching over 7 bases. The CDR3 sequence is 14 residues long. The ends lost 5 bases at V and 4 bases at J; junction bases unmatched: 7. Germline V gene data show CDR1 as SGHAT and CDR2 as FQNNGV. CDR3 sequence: CASSQLQGTTEAFF. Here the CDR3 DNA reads TGTGCCAGCAGCCAGCTACAGGGGACCACTGAAGCTTTCTTT.

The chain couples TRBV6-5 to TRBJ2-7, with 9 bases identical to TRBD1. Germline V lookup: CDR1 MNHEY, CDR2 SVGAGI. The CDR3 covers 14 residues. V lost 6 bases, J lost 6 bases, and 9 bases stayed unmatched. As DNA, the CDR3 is TGTGCCAGCAGGAACCCGGGACAGGGAAGCGAGCAGTACTTC. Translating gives CASRNPGQGSEQYF.

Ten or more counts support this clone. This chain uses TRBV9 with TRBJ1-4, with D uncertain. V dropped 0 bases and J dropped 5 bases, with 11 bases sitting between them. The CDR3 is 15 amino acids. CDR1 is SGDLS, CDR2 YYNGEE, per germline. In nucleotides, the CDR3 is TGTGCCAGCAGCGTAGGAGGGCAGTTCAATGAAAAACTGTTTTTT. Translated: CASSVGGQFNEKLFF.